The subject of this entry is one TCR beta chain. The data derive from a study of blood T cell repertoires in COVID-19. The recovered donors of Cohort 3 showed two negative PCRs, clearance, or symptom resolution. Unmatched junction bases numbered 5, after V lost 4 bases and J lost 6 bases. CDR1 and CDR2 from the germline V gene are SQVTM and ANQGSEA. This CDR3 contains 13 residues. The assay was immunoSEQ multiplex PCR, and TCRdb's table has in-frame clones only and misses some. The sample holds about 210,000 clones, about 89% seen once. The sequencing input was PBMCs or T cells enriched from blood (not recorded which). This sequence joins TRBV29-1 and TRBJ2-7; 11 nucleotides align to TRBD2. This sequence was found in a woman between 18 and 29 years old who had recovered from COVID-19. Here the CDR3 reads CSVGTSGGGEQYF. CDR3 nucleotides: TGCAGCGTTGGAACTAGCGGGGGCGGCGAGCAGTACTTC.